The source of this T cell receptor beta chain is a study of regulatory T cells in long-lasting Graves disease. This CDR3 is 13 amino acids long. Trimming removed 3 bases at V and 5 bases at J, with 12 bases between. The germline V gene encodes CDR1 SGHNT and CDR2 YYREEE (reference sequence). CDR3 regions were amplified by Arm-PCR using iRepertoire HTBI primers to build TCR beta libraries. TCRdb reprocessed the multiplex PCR reads via MiXCR and lists one record per CDR3 protein. The sample lists 550,000 to 650,000 distinct CDR3 sequences, around 15% occurring once. The time point is: newly diagnosed GD, antithyroid drugs for less than 3 months. Construction of the TCR library relied on RNA isolated from PBMCs. This same sample was also taken into another study, of T cells in Graves' hyperthyroidism and ophthalmopathy. That publication notes: HTBI primers were the set used in a first-round RT-PCR of the TCR CDR3.

The gene calls are TRBV5-4 and TRBJ2-7, with D perhaps matching TRBD2 (5 bases). The receptor was isolated from a man aged 18 to 30 with Graves disease. The sample consisted of peripheral blood mononuclear cells (PBMCs), taken at new diagnosis, from a patient treated with antithyroid drugs. The CDR3 coding sequence is TGTGCCAGCAGCTCCGGGAACACCAACGAGCAGTACTTC. Amino acids: CASSSGNTNEQYF.